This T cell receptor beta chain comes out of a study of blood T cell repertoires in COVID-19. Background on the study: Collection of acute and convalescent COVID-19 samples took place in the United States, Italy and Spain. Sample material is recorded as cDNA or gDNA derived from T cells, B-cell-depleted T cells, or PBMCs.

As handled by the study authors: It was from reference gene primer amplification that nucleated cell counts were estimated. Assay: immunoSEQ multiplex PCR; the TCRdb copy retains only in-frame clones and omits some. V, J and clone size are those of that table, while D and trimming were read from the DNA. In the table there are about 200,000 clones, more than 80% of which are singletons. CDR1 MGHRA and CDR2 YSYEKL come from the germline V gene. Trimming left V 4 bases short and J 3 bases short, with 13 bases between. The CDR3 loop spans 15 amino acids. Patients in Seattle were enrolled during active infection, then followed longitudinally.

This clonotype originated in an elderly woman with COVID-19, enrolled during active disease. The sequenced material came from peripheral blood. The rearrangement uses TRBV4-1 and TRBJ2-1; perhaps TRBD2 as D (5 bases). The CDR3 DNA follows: TGCGCCAGCAGCCCGTCCCGCGGAGGCTACAATGAGCAGTTCTTC. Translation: CASSPSRGGYNEQFF.